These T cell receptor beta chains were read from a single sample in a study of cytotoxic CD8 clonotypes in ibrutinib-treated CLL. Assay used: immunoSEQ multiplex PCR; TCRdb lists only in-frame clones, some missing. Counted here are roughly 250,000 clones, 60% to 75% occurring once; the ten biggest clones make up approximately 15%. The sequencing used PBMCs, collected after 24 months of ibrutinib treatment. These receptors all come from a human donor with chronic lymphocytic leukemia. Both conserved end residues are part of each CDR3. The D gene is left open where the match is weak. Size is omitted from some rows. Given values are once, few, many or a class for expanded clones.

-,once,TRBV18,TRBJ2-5,CASSPDRETQYF,TGTGCCAGCTCACCCGACCGAGAGACCCAGTACTTC
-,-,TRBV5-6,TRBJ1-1,CASSLAGGEAFF,TGTGCCAGCAGCTTGGCCGGGGGCGAAGCTTTCTTT
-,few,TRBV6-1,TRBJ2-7,CARANYTYEQYF,TGTGCCAGGGCGAATTATACGTACGAGCAGTACTTC
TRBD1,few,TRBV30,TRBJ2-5,CAWSGTGQETQYF,TGTGCCTGGTCCGGGACAGGTCAAGAGACCCAGTACTTC
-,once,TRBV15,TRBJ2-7,CATSRDRSYEQYF,TGTGCCACCAGCAGGGACAGATCCTACGAGCAGTACTTC
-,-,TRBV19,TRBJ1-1,CASSIPGSNTEAFF,TGTGCCAGTAGTATACCGGGTTCGAACACTGAAGCTTTCTTT
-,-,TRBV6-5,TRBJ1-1,CASSYLVRGTEAFF,TGTGCCAGCAGTTATTTGGTTCGGGGCACTGAAGCTTTCTTT
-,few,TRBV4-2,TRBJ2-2,CASSQSVNTGELFF,TGTGCCAGCAGCCAATCTGTGAACACCGGGGAGCTGTTTTTT
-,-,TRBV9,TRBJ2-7,CASSVRVEGGEQYF,TGTGCCAGCAGCGTCCGAGTGGAAGGTGGTGAGCAGTACTTC
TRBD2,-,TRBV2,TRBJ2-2,CASIPGLAGGPNTGELFF,TGTGCCAGCATCCCGGGACTAGCGGGAGGGCCGAACACCGGGGAGCTGTTTTTT
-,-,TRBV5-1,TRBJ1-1,CASSLESGRTEAFF,TGCGCCAGCAGCTTAGAATCAGGGAGGACTGAAGCTTTCTTT
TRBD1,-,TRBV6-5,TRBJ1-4,CASSSRGANEKLFF,TGTGCCAGCAGTTCCAGGGGGGCTAATGAAAAACTGTTTTTT
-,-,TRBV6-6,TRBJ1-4,CASTFTPDTQEEKLFF,TGTGCCAGCACCTTCACACCGGACACCCAGGAAGAAAAACTGTTTTTT
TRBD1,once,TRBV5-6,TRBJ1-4,CASSADRGDEKLFF,TGTGCCAGCAGCGCGGACAGGGGAGATGAAAAACTGTTTTTT
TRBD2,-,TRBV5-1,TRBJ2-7,CASSPPVLGGEQYF,TGCGCCAGCAGTCCCCCAGTGCTGGGAGGGGAGCAGTACTTC
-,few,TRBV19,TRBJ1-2,CASSIALAQGGYTF,TGTGCCAGTAGTATCGCTCTAGCACAAGGCGGCTACACCTTC
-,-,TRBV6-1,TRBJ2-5,CASSEATPQETQYF,TGTGCCAGCAGTGAAGCGACGCCACAAGAGACCCAGTACTTC
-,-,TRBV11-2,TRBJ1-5,CASSLSSNGQPQHF,TGTGCCAGCAGCTTAAGTAGTAATGGTCAGCCCCAGCATTTT
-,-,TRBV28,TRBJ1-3,CASSSSGISSGNTIYF,TGTGCCAGCAGTTCGTCAGGGATTTCCTCTGGAAACACCATATATTTT
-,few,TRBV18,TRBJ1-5,CASSPDWNVLGNQPQHF,TGTGCCAGCTCACCAGACTGGAACGTCCTGGGCAATCAGCCCCAGCATTTT
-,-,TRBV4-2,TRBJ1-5,CASSHTDRDQPQHF,TGTGCCAGCAGCCATACTGACCGTGATCAGCCCCAGCATTTT
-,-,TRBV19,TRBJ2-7,CASRRFGAPFYEQYF,TGTGCCAGTAGACGATTTGGGGCCCCCTTCTACGAGCAGTACTTC
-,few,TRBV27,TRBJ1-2,CASSSAPRPEGYTF,TGTGCCAGCAGTTCCGCCCCCAGACCGGAGGGCTACACCTTC
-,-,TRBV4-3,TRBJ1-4,CASSGGNQGEKLFF,TGCGCCAGCAGCGGGGGTAACCAGGGTGAAAAACTGTTTTTT
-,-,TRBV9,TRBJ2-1,CASSVVGGPAPNEQFF,TGTGCCAGCAGCGTAGTGGGGGGCCCCGCCCCCAATGAGCAGTTCTTC
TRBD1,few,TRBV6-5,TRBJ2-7,CASSYPGQGFYEQYF,TGTGCCAGCAGTTACCCGGGACAGGGCTTCTACGAGCAGTACTTC
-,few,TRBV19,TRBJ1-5,CASSGWTGDQPQHF,TGTGCCAGTAGTGGGTGGACGGGGGATCAGCCCCAGCATTTT
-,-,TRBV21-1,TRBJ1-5,CASNIGGDQPQHF,TGTGCCAGCAACATTGGGGGGGATCAGCCCCAGCATTTT
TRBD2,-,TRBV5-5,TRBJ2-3,CASSSKTSGSADTQYF,TGTGCCAGCAGCTCCAAGACTAGCGGGAGCGCAGATACGCAGTATTTT
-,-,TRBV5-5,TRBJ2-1,CASSPAGGTAFYNEQFF,TGTGCCAGCAGCCCCGCAGGAGGGACTGCTTTTTACAATGAGCAGTTCTTC
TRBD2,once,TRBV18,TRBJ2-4,CASRQRGNIQYF,TGTGCCAGCCGACAGCGGGGAAACATTCAGTACTTC
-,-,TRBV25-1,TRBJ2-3,CASMSGRGPDTQYF,TGTGCCAGCATGAGCGGGCGGGGGCCAGATACGCAGTATTTT
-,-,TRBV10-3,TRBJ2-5,CAISAEGHPIQETQYF,TGTGCCATCAGTGCGGAGGGACACCCGATCCAAGAGACCCAGTACTTC
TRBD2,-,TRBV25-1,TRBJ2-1,CASSEWRLAESNEQFF,TGTGCCAGCAGTGAATGGAGGCTAGCGGAATCCAATGAGCAGTTCTTC
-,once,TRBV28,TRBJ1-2,CASSFENYGYTF,TGTGCCAGCAGTTTCGAGAACTATGGCTACACCTTC
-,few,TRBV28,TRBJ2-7,CASNLGQSYEQYF,TGTGCCAGCAACCTTGGACAGAGCTACGAGCAGTACTTC
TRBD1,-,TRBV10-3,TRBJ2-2,CAIRDGDRDTGELFF,TGTGCCATCAGGGATGGGGACAGGGACACCGGGGAGCTGTTTTTT
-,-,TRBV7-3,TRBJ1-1,CASSSNHGFDTEAFF,TGTGCCAGCAGCTCGAACCACGGATTTGACACTGAAGCTTTCTTT
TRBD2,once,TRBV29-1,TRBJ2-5,CSVGRTSGELGETQYF,TGCAGCGTTGGGCGGACTAGCGGGGAGTTGGGAGAGACCCAGTACTTC
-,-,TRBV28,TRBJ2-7,CASSWAGDGSYEQYF,TGTGCCAGCAGTTGGGCAGGGGATGGAAGCTACGAGCAGTACTTC
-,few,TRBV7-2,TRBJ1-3,CASSSTGNTIYF,TGTGCCAGCAGCTCTACTGGAAACACCATATATTTT
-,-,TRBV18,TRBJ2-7,CASSPGDRQQYF,TGTGCCAGCTCACCGGGTGACAGACAGCAGTACTTC
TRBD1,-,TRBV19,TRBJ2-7,CASSIGGQGFDEQYF,TGTGCCAGTAGTATAGGAGGACAGGGTTTTGACGAGCAGTACTTC
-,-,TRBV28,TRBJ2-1,CASSDIDNEQFF,TGTGCCAGCAGTGACATAGACAATGAGCAGTTCTTC
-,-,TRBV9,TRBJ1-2,CASSSADRPYGYTF,TGTGCCAGCAGCTCCGCCGACAGGCCCTATGGCTACACCTTC